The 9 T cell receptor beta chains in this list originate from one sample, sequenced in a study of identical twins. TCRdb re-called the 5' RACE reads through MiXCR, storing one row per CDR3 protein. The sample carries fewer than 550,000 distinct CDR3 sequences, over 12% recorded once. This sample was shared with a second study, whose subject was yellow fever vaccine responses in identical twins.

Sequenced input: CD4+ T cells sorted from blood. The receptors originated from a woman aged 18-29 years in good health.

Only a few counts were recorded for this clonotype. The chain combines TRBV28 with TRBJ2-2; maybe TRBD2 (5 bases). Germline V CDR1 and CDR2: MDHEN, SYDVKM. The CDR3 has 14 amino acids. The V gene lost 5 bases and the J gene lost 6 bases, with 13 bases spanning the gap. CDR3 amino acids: CASSMSGFAGELFF. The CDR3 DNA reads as TGTGCCAGCAGTATGTCGGGGTTCGCCGGGGAGCTGTTTTTT.

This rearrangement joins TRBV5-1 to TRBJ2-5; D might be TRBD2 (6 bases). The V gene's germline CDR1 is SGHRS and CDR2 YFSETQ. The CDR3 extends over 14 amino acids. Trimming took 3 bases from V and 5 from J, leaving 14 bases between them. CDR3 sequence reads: CASSSPLARETQYF. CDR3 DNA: TGCGCCAGCAGCTCCCCGCTAGCGAGGGAGACCCAGTACTTC. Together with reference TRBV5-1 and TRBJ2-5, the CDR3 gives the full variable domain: KAGVTQTPRYLIKTRGQQVTLSCSPISGHRSVSWYQQTPGQGLQFLFEYFSETQRNKGNFPGRFSGRQFSNSRSEMNVSTLELGDSALYLCASSSPLARETQYFGPGTRLLVL.

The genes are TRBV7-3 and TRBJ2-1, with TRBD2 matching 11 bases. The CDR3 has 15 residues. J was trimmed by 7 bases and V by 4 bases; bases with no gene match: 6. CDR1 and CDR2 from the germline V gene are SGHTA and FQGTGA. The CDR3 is CASSSTSGSVNEQFF. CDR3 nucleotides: TGTGCCAGCAGCTCCACTAGCGGGAGTGTGAATGAGCAGTTCTTC.

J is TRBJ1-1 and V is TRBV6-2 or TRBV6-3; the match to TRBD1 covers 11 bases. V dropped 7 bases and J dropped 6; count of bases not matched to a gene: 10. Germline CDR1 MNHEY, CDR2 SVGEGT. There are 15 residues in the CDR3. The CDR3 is CASTLGGTGGSEAFF. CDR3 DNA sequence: TGTGCCAGCACCTTAGGCGGGACAGGGGGGTCTGAAGCTTTCTTT.

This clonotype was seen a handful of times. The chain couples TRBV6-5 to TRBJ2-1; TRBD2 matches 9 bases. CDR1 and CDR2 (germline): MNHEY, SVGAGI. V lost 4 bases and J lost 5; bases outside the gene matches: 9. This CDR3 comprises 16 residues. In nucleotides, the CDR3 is TGTGCCAGCAGTTTAATTAGCGGGAGATCTCACAATGAGCAGTTCTTC. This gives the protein CASSLISGRSHNEQFF.

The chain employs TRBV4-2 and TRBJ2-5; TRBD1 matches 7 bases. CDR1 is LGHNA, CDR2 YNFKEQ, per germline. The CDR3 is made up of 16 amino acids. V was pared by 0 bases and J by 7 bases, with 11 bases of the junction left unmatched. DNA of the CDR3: TGTGCCAGCAGCCAAGAAGGGGGCCAAGCATTAGGGACCCAGTACTTC. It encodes CASSQEGGQALGTQYF.

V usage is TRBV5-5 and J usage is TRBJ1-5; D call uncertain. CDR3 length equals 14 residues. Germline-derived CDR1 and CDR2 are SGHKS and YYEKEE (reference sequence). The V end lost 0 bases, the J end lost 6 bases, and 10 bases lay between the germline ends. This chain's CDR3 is CASSLEGKAQPQHF. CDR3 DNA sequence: TGTGCCAGCAGCTTGGAAGGGAAGGCTCAGCCCCAGCATTTT.

Here the CDR3 DNA reads TGTGCCAGCAGCCGCGGCCCCGAAAGGGCGCAGTATTTT. Residues: CASSRGPERAQYF. The genes are TRBV3-1 and TRBJ2-3; D gene ambiguous. V lost 4 bases and J lost 10, with 15 bases in between. CDR1 and CDR2 from the germline V gene are LGHDT and YNNKEL (reference sequence). The CDR3 contains 13 residues.

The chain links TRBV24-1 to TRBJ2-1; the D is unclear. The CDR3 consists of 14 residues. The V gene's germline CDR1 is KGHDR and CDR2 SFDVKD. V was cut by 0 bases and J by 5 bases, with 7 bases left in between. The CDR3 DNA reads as TGTGCCACCAGTGATTTGGGGCTTAACAATGAGCAGTTCTTC. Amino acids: CATSDLGLNNEQFF.